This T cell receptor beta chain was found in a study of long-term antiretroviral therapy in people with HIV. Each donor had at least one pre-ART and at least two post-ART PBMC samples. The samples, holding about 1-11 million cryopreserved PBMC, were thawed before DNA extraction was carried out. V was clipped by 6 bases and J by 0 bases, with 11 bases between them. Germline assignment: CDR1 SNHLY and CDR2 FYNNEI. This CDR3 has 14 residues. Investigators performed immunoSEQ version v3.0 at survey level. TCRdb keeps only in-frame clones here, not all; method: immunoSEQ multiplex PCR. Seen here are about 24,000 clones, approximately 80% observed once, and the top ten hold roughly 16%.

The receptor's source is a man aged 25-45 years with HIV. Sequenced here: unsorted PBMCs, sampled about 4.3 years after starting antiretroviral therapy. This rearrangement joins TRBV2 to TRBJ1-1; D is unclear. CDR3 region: CASRPGMLNTEAFF. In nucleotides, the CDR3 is TGTGCCAGCAGACCCGGGATGTTGAACACTGAAGCTTTCTTT.